This is a list of T cell receptor beta chains from one sample in a study of blood T cell repertoires in COVID-19. Clones were read by immunoSEQ multiplex PCR, and TCRdb kept only the in-frame ones, dropping some. Of about 270,000 clones listed, less than 85% are singletons. What was sequenced was peripheral blood. The source of these receptors is a human donor with COVID-19, enrolled during active disease. The donor label of this sample is uncertain. Each CDR3 is given with its conserved first and last residue. Fields, in order: D gene, J gene, V gene, clone size, CDR3 DNA, CDR3 protein. D genes are given only for firm matches. Rows may omit the clone size; those that give it use once, few, many or a size class.

TRBD2 | TRBJ2-5 | TRBV11-2 | once | TGTGCCAGCAGCTTAGAGGTTCGGGGACTAGCGAGATCGGGAGAGACCCAGTACTTC | CASSLEVRGLARSGETQYF
NA | TRBJ2-1 | TRBV19 | NA | TGTGCCAGTAGTACAGGGTATGGAGAGCAGTTCTTC | CASSTGYGEQFF
TRBD1 | TRBJ1-5 | TRBV28 | NA | TGTGCCAGCAGTATCCCGGGACAGGGGCTCCCTCGGCCCCAGCATTTT | CASSIPGQGLPRPQHF
TRBD2 | TRBJ2-1 | TRBV5-1 | NA | TGCGCCAGCAGCTTTTTAGGGACTAGCGCCCGGGAGCAGTTCTTC | CASSFLGTSAREQFF
NA | TRBJ2-7 | TRBV3-1/TRBV3-2 | NA | TGTGCCAGCAGCCAAGATTTCAGCTCCTACGAGCAGTACTTC | CASSQDFSSYEQYF
NA | TRBJ2-7 | TRBV7-2 | NA | TGTGCCAGCAGCCCGGACACATACCTGGAGCAGTACTTC | CASSPDTYLEQYF
NA | TRBJ1-6 | TRBV28 | NA | TGTGCCAGCAGTGCACCAGGGAGGGGGTCACCCCTCCACTTT | CASSAPGRGSPLHF
TRBD2 | TRBJ2-1 | TRBV7-2 | NA | TGTGCCAGCAGCCCCGGACTAGCGGGTAGGCTACCCTCCTACAATGAGCAGTTCTTC | CASSPGLAGRLPSYNEQFF
TRBD2 | TRBJ2-5 | TRBV3-1/TRBV3-2 | NA | TGTGCCAGCAGCCCCCATGCGGGGGATACTGGAGAGACCCAGTACTTC | CASSPHAGDTGETQYF
NA | TRBJ1-1 | TRBV7-9 | NA | TGTGCCAGCAGCCCCACGGTGAACACTGAAGCTTTCTTT | CASSPTVNTEAFF
NA | TRBJ2-1 | TRBV29-1 | few | TGCAGCGTTGTCGGGAGCGTGGGGTACAATGAGCAGTTCTTC | CSVVGSVGYNEQFF
NA | TRBJ1-6 | TRBV28 | NA | TGTGCCAGCAGTTTAGGAGTGAGCTCCTATAATTCACCCCTCCACTTT | CASSLGVSSYNSPLHF
TRBD2 | TRBJ2-7 | TRBV28 | once | TGTGCCAGCAGTTCACCTAGCGGGATTATCTACGAGCAGTACTTC | CASSSPSGIIYEQYF
TRBD1 | TRBJ2-1 | TRBV2 | NA | TGTGCCAGCAGTGTACGGACAGGGCGCAATGAGCAGTTCTTC | CASSVRTGRNEQFF
TRBD1 | TRBJ2-1 | TRBV9 | NA | TGTGCCAGCAGCGTAGTGGGACAGGGGAACAATGAGCAGTTCTTC | CASSVVGQGNNEQFF
NA | TRBJ1-1 | TRBV14 | NA | TGTGCCAGCAGCCAAGATGGGGGCCGTGAAGCTTTCTTT | CASSQDGGREAFF
NA | TRBJ2-5 | TRBV21-1 | NA | TGTGCCAGGTCACGGGAGACCCAGTACTTC | CARSRETQYF
NA | TRBJ1-3 | TRBV3-1/TRBV3-2 | NA | TGTGCCAGCAGCCAAGATGTCCCGAGCTCTGGAAACACCATATATTTT | CASSQDVPSSGNTIYF
NA | TRBJ2-3 | TRBV30 | NA | TGTGCCTGGAGTGTAGGGCTGGGACTCACAGATACGCAGTATTTT | CAWSVGLGLTDTQYF
TRBD2 | TRBJ2-1 | TRBV30 | few | TGTGCCTGCACCAGCGGGAGGGCCCATGAGCAGTTCTTC | CACTSGRAHEQFF
TRBD1 | TRBJ1-3 | TRBV6-5 | NA | TGTGCCAGCAGTACAGGGGTGGCAGGAAACACCATATATTTT | CASSTGVAGNTIYF
NA | TRBJ2-3 | TRBV15 | NA | TGTGCCACCAGTAGGGGGGGTAGGACAATGTTTGCAGATACGCAGTATTTT | CATSRGGRTMFADTQYF
TRBD1 | TRBJ1-4 | TRBV27 | NA | TGTGCCAGCAGTCGACTACAGGGGGCTGGTGAAAAACTGTTTTTT | CASSRLQGAGEKLFF
NA | TRBJ1-4 | TRBV4-1 | few | TGCGCCAGCAGCCAACCCTACAGGGTTGTTAATGAAAAACTGTTTTTT | CASSQPYRVVNEKLFF
TRBD2 | TRBJ2-7 | TRBV7-3 | NA | TGTGCCAGCAGCCAGACTAGCGGGAACCCCTACGAGCAGTACTTC | CASSQTSGNPYEQYF
NA | TRBJ1-3 | TRBV30 | NA | TGTGCCTGGAGCGCTGGGACTCGCTCTGGAAACACCATATATTTT | CAWSAGTRSGNTIYF
NA | TRBJ2-7 | TRBV28 | NA | TGTGCCAGCACGCCTGGGACACGTACCTACGAGCAGTACTTC | CASTPGTRTYEQYF
NA | TRBJ2-4 | TRBV15 | many | TGTGCCACCAGCTTCGGGGGAGCCCTCGTGATAGCCAAAAACATTCAGTACTTC | CATSFGGALVIAKNIQYF
NA | TRBJ2-1 | TRBV10-3 | NA | TGTGCCATCAGTGATGGGCTAGCCGGCGATGAGCAGTTCTTC | CAISDGLAGDEQFF
TRBD2 | TRBJ2-1 | TRBV5-6 | NA | TGTGCCAGCAGCTTGGGTAGACTAGCGGGAGTCAATGAGCAGTTCTTC | CASSLGRLAGVNEQFF
TRBD2 | TRBJ2-1 | TRBV3-1/TRBV3-2 | NA | TGTGCCAGCAGCCAAGCCCGGGGGGTTGAGCAGTTCTTC | CASSQARGVEQFF
TRBD1 | TRBJ1-4 | TRBV11-3 | NA | TGTGCCAGCAGCCGAGGGGGCTCAGAAAAACTGTTTTTT | CASSRGGSEKLFF
NA | TRBJ2-6 | TRBV7-3 | NA | TGTGCCAGCAGCTTTAGGCCCGGGGGCTCTGGGGCCAACGTCCTGACTTTC | CASSFRPGGSGANVLTF
TRBD1 | TRBJ2-1 | TRBV29-1 | NA | TGCAGCGTTGAAGATCGGGGGACAGGGTACAATGAGCAGTTCTTC | CSVEDRGTGYNEQFF
NA | TRBJ2-2 | TRBV5-6 | NA | TGTGCCAGCAGCTTGGGACAACATACCGGGGAGCTGTTTTTT | CASSLGQHTGELFF
NA | TRBJ1-4 | TRBV28 | NA | TGTGCCAGCAGGGAGCCGGGCAGGGGTGGAGAAAAACTGTTTTTT | CASREPGRGGEKLFF
NA | TRBJ2-5 | TRBV19 | NA | TGTGCCAGTACCTCACAGGGATCCGCTGAGACCCAGTACTTC | CASTSQGSAETQYF
TRBD1 | TRBJ1-6 | TRBV2 | NA | TGTGCCAGCAGGTGGACAGGGCGCGATTCACCCCTCCACTTT | CASRWTGRDSPLHF
NA | TRBJ1-1 | TRBV5-1 | NA | TGCGCCAGCAGCCTTCGCGGGGGCACTGAAGCTTTCTTT | CASSLRGGTEAFF
TRBD1 | TRBJ2-7 | TRBV25-1 | NA | TGTGCCAGCAGAGGGACAGGGGAGTCCTACGAGCAGTACTTC | CASRGTGESYEQYF
NA | TRBJ2-3 | TRBV11-2 | NA | TGTGCCAGCAGCTTATCTGGCGGGACCACAGATACGCAGTATTTT | CASSLSGGTTDTQYF
TRBD1 | TRBJ1-1 | TRBV4-3 | once | TGCGCCAGCAGCCAGACAGGGGGGGCAACTGAAGCTTTCTTT | CASSQTGGATEAFF
NA | TRBJ2-1 | TRBV13 | NA | TGTGCCAGCAGCTTACGCAGGGTAGCCACTTCCCACAATGAGCAGTTCTTC | CASSLRRVATSHNEQFF